The subject of this entry is one T cell receptor (beta chain). The record originates from a study of CD8+CD57+ T cells in acquired aplastic anemia. In patients chosen for sequencing, flow cytometry had shown CD8+CD57+ cell expansion. Investigators profiled TCR beta VDJ and CDR3 from genomic DNA template. TCRdb redid the calling of the reads with MiXCR, one entry per CDR3 protein. The data contain under 200,000 distinct CDR3 sequences, about 64% of them singletons. The germline CDR1 and CDR2 sequences are SGHTA and FQGNSA. This CDR3 region has 14 residues. The V end was cut by 1 base, the J end by 3 bases, with 10 bases between.

The chain recombines TRBV7-2 with TRBJ2-7, with D possibly being TRBD1 or TRBD2 (5 bases each). Input material: sorted CD4+, CD8+, or CD8+CD57+ T cells (not recorded which) from PBMCs. This clonotype was sampled from a human donor with aplastic anemia. The CDR3 DNA is TGTGCCAGCAGCTTAGGGTTGAGGGGCTACGAGCAGTACTTC. Protein sequence: CASSLGLRGYEQYF.